This TCR beta chain was found in a study of OX40 agonist ivuxolimab in advanced cancers. At the level of the whole study: Ivuxolimab was a fully human IgG2 agonistic monoclonal antibody targeting the costimulatory receptor OX40 (CD134). The monotherapy dose-escalation portion (N of about 57 patients) of the phase I ivuxolimab trial is reported in the paper. In the dose-escalation cohort, 82.7% of patients were male, and the mean age was about 55 years, with a range of about 23 to 85. Of the approximately 50 dose-escalation patients, hepatocellular carcinoma was present in roughly 19, melanoma in roughly 15, renal cell carcinoma in 9 and head and neck cancer in 9. Partial responses were achieved by three dose-escalation patients, of whom one had hepatocellular carcinoma and two had cutaneous melanoma. Peripheral TCRbeta sequencing was intended to test whether TCR sequence diversity was altered and clonal T-cell expansion was caused by ivuxolimab. Patients were allowed to have had prior anti-PD-1, anti-PD-L1 or anti-CTLA-4 therapy, and around two fifths of the dose-escalation patients had been treated with checkpoint inhibitors. Intravenous ivuxolimab was administered to patients every 2 weeks at six dose levels: 0.01, 0.1, 0.3, 1.5, 3 and 10 mg/kg.

Patients with autoimmune disease history or receiving systemic immunosuppression were excluded from the trial. Peripheral blood for TCR sequencing was collected from all dose cohorts at baseline, on cycle 4 day 1, and on cycle 7 day 1. The samples were drawn from a first-in-human, open-label, multicenter phase I dose-escalation trial of ivuxolimab. Adults with locally advanced or metastatic head and neck squamous cell, hepatocellular, melanoma or renal cell carcinoma were enrolled in the trial. Before TCR sequencing, CD4+ and CD8+ T cells were separately sorted from peripheral blood. With respect to this clone: Its antigen is currently not known. Base-call qualities are not available, and no considerably larger clone is one nucleotide away.

Genomic DNA was isolated from the sorted cells so that the TCRbeta CDR3 region could be sequenced. The immunoSEQ Assay was used to sequence the TCRbeta CDR3 regions. In its TCRdb copy, this immuneACCESS table keeps in-frame sequences only and misses some clones. Where compared with another copy, unresolved V genes explain less than half of these, and the others have no known cause. This sample holds under 15,000 clones; 84% were observed only once. The ten top clones hold around 24% of the sample. Paper-wide results and their limitations: On average, CD8+ T cells showed more expanded clones than CD4+ T cells after ivuxolimab. Partial responders in the 0.1-3.0 mg/kg groups had among the lowest normalized peripheral clonal expansion, especially among CD8+ T cells. Low levels of normalized T-cell clonal expansion were also seen in some patients who did not respond. Antigen specificity was not determined for the clonally expanded peripheral T cells. At doses of 0.1 to 3.0 mg/kg, clonal expansion of both CD4+ and CD8+ T cells in blood was seen between baseline and week 6.

From cysteine to phenylalanine, the CDR3 is 14 amino acids long. Only the CDR3 region is kept as DNA, spanning 42 bases read in frame from base 1. After removal of 4 bases from V and 8 bases from J, the junction retains 8 bases not matched to a gene. CDR1 and CDR2 are drawn from the germline V gene (reference sequence): SEHNR, FQNEAQ. Recombination linked TRBV7-9 to TRBJ2-1, with TRBD1 identical over 7 junction bases. Source: CD4+ or CD8+ T cells sorted from blood, taken in a trial of the OX40 agonist ivuxolimab. The TCR originated in an adult with an advanced solid tumor such as melanoma, head and neck, liver or kidney cancer. The DNA reads as follows: TGTGCCAGCAGCTCACTCACAGGGGTGGATGAGCAGTTCTTC. This codes for CASSSLTGVDEQFF.